This TCR beta chain was retrieved from a study of cytotoxic CD8 clonotypes in ibrutinib-treated CLL. On this clone: Its antigen is currently unknown.

The method was immunoSEQ multiplex PCR; TCRdb's version includes in-frame clones alone and lacks a portion of them. The table lists roughly 160,000 clones, 81% of them singletons. Broader study findings: Baseline levels of clonality went above those of age-matched healthy donors and moved with circulating CD8+ T-cell counts.

The sequences come from PBMCs, collected after 12 months of ibrutinib treatment. The sequence derives from a human donor with chronic lymphocytic leukemia.

CDR3 amino acids: CASSQDTGGSGNTIYF. The CDR3 region has the DNA TGTGCCAGCAGCCAAGATACAGGGGGCTCTGGAAACACCATATATTTT. The chain has TRBV4-2 and TRBJ1-3; 8 bases match TRBD1. The CDR3 is 16 amino acids. The V gene end was trimmed by 0 bases and the J gene end by 0 bases; junction bases not matched to a gene: 1. Germline V CDR1 and CDR2: LGHNA, YNFKEQ.